Each of the 16 T cell receptor beta chains below was sequenced from the same sample in a study of relationships among human T cell subsets. From mRNA, alpha and beta CDR3 regions were amplified using semiquantitative ARM-PCR. ARM-PCR used tagged nested gene-specific primers, then communal superprimers for exponential amplification. Each CDR3 protein gets one entry after TCRdb re-called the multiplex PCR reads with MiXCR. The table lists about 12,000 distinct CDR3 sequences, approximately 67% of them singletons. After CD25, CD56 and CD294 bead selections, the flow-through was collected as Th1 cells. The sequencing sample was made of CD4+ Th1 cells sorted from blood. The receptors here all came from a man in his forties in good health.

The V gene is TRBV12-3 or TRBV12-4, the J gene TRBJ2-1, with 8 bases that match TRBD2. With 7 bases clipped from V and 3 bases from J, the junction kept 5 bases outside the gene matches. This CDR3 is 14 amino acids long. The CDR3 bases are TGTGCCAGCACCTGGGGGACTAGCTACAATGAGCAGTTCTTC. It encodes CASTWGTSYNEQFF.

The V gene is TRBV7-8, the J gene TRBJ1-6, with 7 bases matching TRBD1. CDR3 size: 16 residues. The germline V gene has CDR1 SGHVS and CDR2 FQNEAQ. The ends lost 1 base at V and 10 bases at J; junction bases unmatched: 10. The DNA of the CDR3 is TGTGCCAGCAGCTTAGGGACCTCAGGGGGTAGCTCACCCCTCCACTTT. Its translation is CASSLGTSGGSSPLHF. Full variable domain (outside the CDR3, taken from reference TRBV7-8 and TRBJ1-6): GAGVSQSPRYKVAKRGQDVALRCDPISGHVSLFWYQQALGQGPEFLTYFQNEAQLDKSGLPSDRFFAERPEGSVSTLKIQRTQQEDSAVYLCASSLGTSGGSSPLHFGNGTRLTVT.

The chain uses TRBV14 and TRBJ2-1, with D hard to call. This CDR3 has 16 residues. CDR1 SGHDN and CDR2 FVKESK come from the germline V gene. The ends were cut back, 2 bases at V and 0 bases at J, with 11 bases in the middle. Here the CDR3 reads CASSQTVWGSYNEQFF. CDR3 sequence (DNA): TGTGCCAGCAGCCAAACAGTATGGGGCTCCTACAATGAGCAGTTCTTC.

The V and J genes are TRBV11-2 and TRBJ2-7, with a weak D call TRBD1 (6 bases). The germline V gene has CDR1 SGHAT and CDR2 FQNNGV. Trimming removed 3 bases at V and 5 bases at J, with 14 bases between. The CDR3 loop spans 14 amino acids. CDR3 residues: CASSFDRPGDEQYF. The CDR3 DNA sequence: TGTGCCAGCAGCTTTGACAGGCCGGGTGACGAGCAGTACTTC.

V and J are TRBV14 and TRBJ2-4, with 7 nucleotides matching TRBD1. Trimming removed 0 bases from V and 3 bases from J; junction bases left unmatched: 2. This CDR3 comprises 15 residues. From germline, CDR1 is SGHDN and CDR2 FVKESK. This CDR3 reads CASSQDDRVKNIQYF. CDR3 coding DNA: TGTGCCAGCAGCCAAGATGACAGGGTCAAAAACATTCAGTACTTC.

V is TRBV27 and J is TRBJ1-1; D is uncertain. Between the trimmed V and J ends, which lost 5 bases and 1 base, there was a span of 8 bases. CDR3 length equals 13 residues. CDR1 MNHEY and CDR2 SMNVEV come from the germline V gene (reference sequence). The CDR3 region has the DNA TGTGCCAGCAGTCATTCGGGGAACACTGAAGCTTTCTTT. It yields the protein CASSHSGNTEAFF.

In this sample, this clonotype turned up once. J is TRBJ1-5 and V is TRBV5-1, with no clear D. The CDR3 consists of 15 residues. V was cut by 0 bases and J by 6 bases, with 13 bases left in between. Germline V lookup: CDR1 SGHRS, CDR2 YFSETQ. The CDR3 sequence: CASSLESGYGQPQHF. The CDR3, as DNA: TGCGCCAGCAGCTTGGAGTCGGGGTACGGTCAGCCCCAGCATTTT.

The genes are TRBV11-1 and TRBJ2-3; D perhaps matches TRBD1 (5 bases). Germline V gene data show CDR1 as SGHAT and CDR2 as FQDESV (reference sequence). V lost 4 bases to trimming and J lost 2 bases, with 13 bases between them. This CDR3 comprises 15 residues. The CDR3 region has the DNA TGTGCCAGCAGCTACCGGACACCTAACACAGATACGCAGTATTTT. This encodes CASSYRTPNTDTQYF. Full variable domain (outside the CDR3, taken from reference TRBV11-1 and TRBJ2-3): EAEVAQSPRYKITEKSQAVAFWCDPISGHATLYWYRQILGQGPELLVQFQDESVVDDSQLPKDRFSAERLKGVDSTLKIQPAELGDSAMYLCASSYRTPNTDTQYFGPGTRLTVL.

The chain joins TRBV2 to TRBJ2-7; 11 positions agree with TRBD1. Germline V gives CDR1 SNHLY, CDR2 FYNNEI. Germline trimming cut 0 bases from V and 3 bases from J; bases unmatched to any gene: 4. The CDR3 sequence is 16 residues long. The CDR3 sequence: CASSEAPDRGHYEQYF. Written as DNA, the CDR3 is TGTGCCAGCAGTGAAGCCCCGGACAGGGGGCACTACGAGCAGTACTTC.

This chain connects TRBV12-3 or TRBV12-4 to TRBJ2-7; 9 positions match TRBD1. The CDR3 sequence is 12 residues long. The V and J ends lost 4 bases and 12 bases, in that order; junction bases with no gene match: 7. The CDR3 DNA reads as TGTGCCAGCAGTTCCTCCCGGGACAGGGTGTACTTC. Its translation is CASSSSRDRVYF.

This clonotype turned up a few times. The chain joins TRBV12-5 to TRBJ1-6; D gene unclear. Looked up from germline, CDR1 is LGHNT and CDR2 is FRNRAP. Trimming shortened V by 1 base and J by 5 bases, and 0 bases separated the two germline ends. This CDR3 region has 12 residues. In DNA form, the CDR3 reads TGTGCTAGTGGTTTGGATAATTCACCCCTCCACTTT. Translation gives CASGLDNSPLHF.

The chain couples TRBV11-1 to TRBJ1-1, with D perhaps TRBD1 (6 bases). Trimming took off 3 bases at V and 12 bases at J, with 17 bases between the two ends. The CDR3 has 13 residues. Germline lookup yields CDR1 SGHAT and CDR2 FQDESV (reference sequence). The CDR3 loop is CASSFPGGISTFF. The CDR3 nucleotides read TGTGCCAGCAGCTTCCCCGGGGGCATAAGTACTTTCTTT.

The chain employs TRBV20-1 and TRBJ1-1; D is possibly TRBD1 (5 bases). This CDR3 has 12 residues. From germline, CDR1 is DFQATT and CDR2 SNEGSKA (reference sequence). CDR3 loop: CSLLGRSTEAFF. In DNA form, the CDR3 reads TGCAGCCTCTTGGGGCGCAGCACTGAAGCTTTCTTT.

CDR3 sequence (DNA): TGTGCCAGCAGTTCGCCCCCAGGTAAACTCGATGAGCAGTTCTTC. Encoded protein: CASSSPPGKLDEQFF. The V call is TRBV28, the J call TRBJ2-1; no clear D gene. CDR1 MDHEN and CDR2 SYDVKM come from the germline V gene. This CDR3 has 15 amino acids. V shed 4 bases and J shed 8 bases, with 18 bases lying between them.

The genes are TRBV13 and TRBJ2-7; TRBD1 is a possible D gene (6 bases). The V and J ends lost 4 bases and 3 bases respectively, with 16 bases between them. Germline V gives CDR1 PRHDT, CDR2 FYEKMQ (reference sequence). CDR3 length: 15 residues. As DNA, the CDR3 is TGTGCCAGCAGCTCCGGACAGCTGATGGGCTACGAGCAGTACTTC. Protein sequence: CASSSGQLMGYEQYF. Supplemented by reference TRBV13 and TRBJ2-7, the full variable domain reads AAGVIQSPRHLIKEKRETATLKCYPIPRHDTVYWYQQGPGQDPQFLISFYEKMQSDKGSIPDRFSAQQFSDYHSELNMSSLELGDSALYFCASSSGQLMGYEQYFGPGTRLTVT.

The chain links TRBV19 to TRBJ2-3; TRBD2 aligns across 11 bases. The V and J ends lost 5 bases and 3 bases, in that order; junction bases with no gene match: 4. The CDR3 consists of 15 residues. Germline lookup yields CDR1 LNHDA and CDR2 SQIVND (reference sequence). The CDR3, as DNA: TGTGCCAGTAGTGGCGGGACTAGCGGTACAGATACGCAGTATTTT. Protein: CASSGGTSGTDTQYF.